These 17 T cell receptor beta chains were all obtained from the same sample, sequenced in a study of cytomegalovirus exposure and HLA in healthy donors. The PCR contained 60 Vbeta and 13 Jbeta primers. The protocol was immunoSEQ multiplex PCR, while the TCRdb copy is restricted to in-frame clones and leaves out a portion. The table has about 200,000 clones, approximately 78% seen once. Sequenced input: PBMCs. These receptors all come from a man aged 25 to 40 in good health and CMV-seronegative.

The rearrangement joins TRBV7-6 to TRBJ2-3, with 8 bases identical to TRBD1. Germline lookup yields CDR1 SGHVS and CDR2 FNYEAQ. The CDR3 contains 16 residues. V trimming: 5 bases; J trimming: 3 bases; junction bases outside the gene matches: 10. For the CDR3, the DNA is TGTGCCAGCAGCCCTTTGACAGGGGTGGTTACAGATACGCAGTATTTT. Its protein product is CASSPLTGVVTDTQYF.

There are a few counts of this clone. The genes are TRBV4-1 and TRBJ2-5; D possibly corresponds to TRBD2 (5 bases). This CDR3 comprises 14 residues. Deletions cut 3 bases from V and 4 bases from J, with 12 bases between. The V gene's germline CDR1 is MGHRA and CDR2 YSYEKL. CDR3 DNA sequence: TGCGCCAGCAGCCACCACCAGCGGACAGAGACCCAGTACTTC. Encoded protein: CASSHHQRTETQYF.

The V call is TRBV4-1, the J call TRBJ2-3; 8 bases line up with TRBD2. Germline CDR1 is MGHRA and CDR2 is YSYEKL. This CDR3 contains 15 residues. Losses at the gene ends were 4 bases for V and 1 base for J; bases not matched to a gene: 4. CDR3 coding DNA: TGCGCCAGCAGCCCTCGACTAGCGCGCACAGATACGCAGTATTTT. It translates to CASSPRLARTDTQYF.

This chain connects TRBV2 to TRBJ2-5; 8 bases line up with TRBD2. The closer fit of TRBJ2-7 to the DNA end suggests the J call may be wrong. This CDR3 is 14 amino acids long. The germline gives CDR1 SNHLY, CDR2 FYNNEI. CDR3 DNA: TGTGCCAGCAGTCCTAGCGGGCCCACCTACGAGCAGTACTTC. The encoded protein is CASSPSGPTYEQYF.

V usage is TRBV7-6 and J usage is TRBJ1-4, with 11 bases lining up with TRBD1. The germline V gene encodes CDR1 SGHVS and CDR2 FNYEAQ. Trimming cost V 1 base and J 5 bases; bases outside gene matches: 6. This CDR3 is 17 amino acids long. The CDR3 sequence is CASSLGTGGVKNEKLFF. The CDR3 DNA sequence: TGTGCCAGCAGCTTAGGGACAGGGGGCGTCAAGAATGAAAAACTGTTTTTT.

This chain joins TRBV2 and TRBJ2-7; 13 nucleotides align to TRBD2. Germline V gene sequence: CDR1 SNHLY, CDR2 FYNNEI. The V segment lost 6 bases and the J segment 6 bases; nucleotides outside the gene matches: 5. The CDR3 contains 14 residues. CDR3 amino acids: CASRLTSGGGEQYF. In nucleotides, the CDR3 is TGTGCCAGCAGGTTAACTAGCGGGGGGGGCGAGCAGTACTTC.

The chain uses TRBV9 and TRBJ2-5, with 11 bases identical to TRBD2. Germline CDR1 SGDLS, CDR2 YYNGEE. V lost 3 bases to trimming and J lost 0 bases; unmatched junction nucleotides: 1. This CDR3 comprises 15 residues. The CDR3, as DNA: TGTGCCAGCAGCGGGGGACTAGCGGACCAAGAGACCCAGTACTTC. Its translation: CASSGGLADQETQYF.

This chain uses TRBV19 with TRBJ2-4; TRBD1 matches 8 bases. CDR3 length: 15 amino acids. Trimming cost V 5 bases and J 1 base; bases outside gene matches: 4. Germline lookup yields CDR1 LNHDA and CDR2 SQIVND (reference sequence). This CDR3 reads CASSGQGAAKNIQYF. CDR3 bases: TGTGCCAGTAGTGGGCAGGGGGCGGCCAAAAACATTCAGTACTTC.

V and J are TRBV28 and TRBJ2-1; 7 nucleotides align to TRBD2. The trim removed 2 bases at V and 3 bases at J, leaving 1 base unmatched. CDR1 is MDHEN and CDR2 is SYDVKM in the germline V gene. The CDR3 loop spans 14 amino acids. CDR3 bases: TGTGCCAGCAGTTTAAGGGAGGGCTACAATGAGCAGTTCTTC. Encoded protein: CASSLREGYNEQFF.

V usage is TRBV7-9 and J usage is TRBJ2-7; 7 bases agree with TRBD1. There are 13 residues in the CDR3. From germline, CDR1 is SEHNR and CDR2 FQNEAQ (reference sequence). V trimming: 3 bases; J trimming: 4 bases; junction bases outside the gene matches: 3. This CDR3 is CASSFGTAYEQYF. Here the CDR3 DNA reads TGTGCCAGCAGCTTTGGGACAGCGTACGAGCAGTACTTC.

The rearrangement links TRBV10-3 to TRBJ1-6, with no clear D. V was cut by 0 bases and J by 7 bases, with 16 bases left in between. The CDR3 sequence is 17 residues long. The germline V gene has CDR1 ENHRY and CDR2 SYGVKD. In DNA, the CDR3 is TGTGCCATCAGTGAGTCGATCACAGCGGGTGGGAATTCACCCCTCCACTTT. It is translated as CAISESITAGGNSPLHF.

The sample holds a few counts of this clone. An end of the junction does not agree with germline; a read error may underlie this. The chain carries TRBV7-7 and TRBJ2-7, with unresolved D. Germline CDR1 and CDR2: SSHAT and FNYEAQ (reference sequence). The CDR3 loop spans 15 amino acids. The CDR3: CASSLEVGSSYEQYF. The CDR3, as DNA: TGTGCTAGCAGCTTAGAAGTGGGCAGCTCCTACGAGCAGTACTTC.

This clone has only one observation. The gene calls are TRBV9 and TRBJ1-2; D possibly corresponds to TRBD1 (6 bases). The germline gives CDR1 SGDLS, CDR2 YYNGEE. Trimming took 3 bases from V and 4 from J, leaving 13 bases between them. The CDR3 extends over 14 amino acids. The chain's CDR3 is CASSATGRGYGYTF. CDR3 bases: TGTGCCAGCAGCGCCACAGGGCGTGGCTATGGCTACACCTTC.

V and J are TRBV29-1 and TRBJ2-6; unclear D gene. CDR3 length: 13 residues. Germline assignment: CDR1 SQVTM and CDR2 ANQGSEA. V dropped 6 bases and J dropped 0 bases, with 6 bases sitting between them. The CDR3 DNA follows: TGCAGCGTAACAAGCTCTGGGGCCAACGTCCTGACTTTC. Protein sequence: CSVTSSGANVLTF.

The CDR3 here is CASSSAPSGGATDTQYF. CDR3 in DNA: TGCGCCAGCAGCTCGGCCCCTAGCGGGGGGGCGACAGATACGCAGTATTTT. V and J are TRBV5-1 and TRBJ2-3; 12 bases match TRBD2. Germline V gene data show CDR1 as SGHRS and CDR2 as YFSETQ. The J segment lost 3 bases and the V segment lost 3 bases, leaving 8 bases of the junction unmatched. The length of the CDR3 is 17 residues.

CDR3 loop: CASGQQGGYGYTF. DNA of the CDR3: TGTGCCAGCGGGCAGCAGGGCGGCTATGGCTACACCTTC. The V call is TRBV27, the J call TRBJ1-2; D perhaps matches TRBD1 (5 bases). The CDR3 runs 13 residues. V was trimmed by 8 bases and J by 4 bases, leaving 14 bases between them. CDR1 and CDR2 from the germline V gene are MNHEY and SMNVEV (reference sequence).

The chain employs TRBV18 and TRBJ1-6, with no clear D. The CDR3 extends over 15 amino acids. Germline CDR1 KGHSH, CDR2 LQKENI. V was shortened by 2 bases and J by 9 bases, with 14 bases between the two germline ends. CDR3 protein: CASSPLDTGGSPLHF. CDR3 DNA sequence: TGTGCCAGCTCACCATTAGACACCGGAGGTTCACCCCTCCACTTT.